Reported below is one T cell receptor (beta chain). The sample is drawn from a study of shared clonotypes between healthy human individuals. Measured with immunoSEQ multiplex PCR; TCRdb has only the in-frame clones, and not every one. The table lists 950,000 to 1,100,000 clones, about 70% of them singletons. V lost 0 bases, J lost 4 bases, and 8 bases lay in between. Germline CDR1 reads SGHRS; CDR2 reads YFSETQ. The CDR3 spans 13 residues. The source material was memory CD4+ T cells sorted from blood. Subset in this sample: CD45RA-negative fraction. J is TRBJ2-7 and V is TRBV5-1; D is uncertain. This sequence originates from a man aged 18 to 30 in good health. CDR3 residues: CASSLGAEYEQYF. Here the CDR3 DNA reads TGCGCCAGCAGCTTGGGGGCAGAATACGAGCAGTACTTC.